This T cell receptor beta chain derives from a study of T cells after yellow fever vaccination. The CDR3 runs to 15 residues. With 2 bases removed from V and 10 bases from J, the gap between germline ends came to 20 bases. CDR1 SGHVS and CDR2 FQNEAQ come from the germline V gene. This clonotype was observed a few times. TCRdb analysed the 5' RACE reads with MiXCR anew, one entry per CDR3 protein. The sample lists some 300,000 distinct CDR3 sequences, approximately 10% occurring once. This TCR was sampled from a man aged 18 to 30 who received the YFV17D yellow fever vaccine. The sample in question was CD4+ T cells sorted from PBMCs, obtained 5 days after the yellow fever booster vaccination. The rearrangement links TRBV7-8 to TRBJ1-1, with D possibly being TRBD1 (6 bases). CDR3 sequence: CASSLRGADVVVAFF. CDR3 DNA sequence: TGTGCCAGCAGCTTAAGGGGGGCAGACGTGGTAGTAGCTTTCTTT.